This T cell receptor beta chain emerged from a study of T cell changes during pregnancy in multiple sclerosis. The assay was immunoSEQ multiplex PCR, and TCRdb's table has in-frame clones only and misses some. This table has about 55,000 clones, just under 90% appearing once. Sequences were derived from CD4+ T cells from peripheral blood mononuclear cells, sampled in the first trimester of pregnancy. The sequence was collected from a female donor with multiple sclerosis, enrolled in a pregnancy study.

The CDR3 DNA reads as TGTGCCAGCAGGCCGACAGGGCTCGTCCATCAGCCCCAGCATTTT. Protein: CASRPTGLVHQPQHF. V and J are TRBV6-6 and TRBJ1-5; 7 bases fit TRBD1. The V and J ends lost 6 bases and 5 bases, in that order; junction bases with no gene match: 10. Looked up from germline, CDR1 is MNHNY and CDR2 is SVGAGI (reference sequence). This CDR3 has 15 residues.